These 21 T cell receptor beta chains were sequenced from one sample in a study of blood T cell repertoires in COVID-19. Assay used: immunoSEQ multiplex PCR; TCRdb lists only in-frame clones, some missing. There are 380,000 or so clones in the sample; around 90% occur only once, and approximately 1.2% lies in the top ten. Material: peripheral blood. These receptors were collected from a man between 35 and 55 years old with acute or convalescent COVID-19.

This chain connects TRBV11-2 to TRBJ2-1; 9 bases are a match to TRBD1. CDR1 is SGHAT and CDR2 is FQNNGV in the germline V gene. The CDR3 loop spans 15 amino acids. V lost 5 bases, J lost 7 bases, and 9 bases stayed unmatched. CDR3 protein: CASSKDRGEYNEQFF. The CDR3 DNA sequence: TGTGCCAGCAGCAAGGACAGGGGCGAGTATAATGAGCAGTTCTTC.

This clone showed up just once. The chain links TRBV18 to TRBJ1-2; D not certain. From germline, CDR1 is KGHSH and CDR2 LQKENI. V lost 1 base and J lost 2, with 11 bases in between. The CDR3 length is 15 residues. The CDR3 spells CASSPREGVNYGYTF. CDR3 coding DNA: TGTGCCAGCTCACCACGGGAGGGAGTGAACTATGGCTACACCTTC.

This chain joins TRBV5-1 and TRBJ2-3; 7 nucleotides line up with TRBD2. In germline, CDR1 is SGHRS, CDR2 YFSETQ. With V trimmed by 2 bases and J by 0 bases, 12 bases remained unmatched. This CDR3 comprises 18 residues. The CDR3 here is CASSFLAALADSTDTQYF. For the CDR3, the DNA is TGCGCCAGCAGCTTCCTGGCAGCTCTAGCGGATAGCACAGATACGCAGTATTTT.

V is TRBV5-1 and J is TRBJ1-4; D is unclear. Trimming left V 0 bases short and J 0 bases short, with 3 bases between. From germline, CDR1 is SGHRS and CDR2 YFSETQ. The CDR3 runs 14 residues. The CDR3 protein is CASSLGPTNEKLFF. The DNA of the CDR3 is TGCGCCAGCAGCTTGGGGCCAACTAATGAAAAACTGTTTTTT.

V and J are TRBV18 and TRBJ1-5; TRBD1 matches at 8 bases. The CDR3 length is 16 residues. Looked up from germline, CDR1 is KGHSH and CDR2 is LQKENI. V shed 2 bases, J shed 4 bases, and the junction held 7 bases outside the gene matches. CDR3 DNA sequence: TGTGCCAGCTCACCAAATCCGGGACAGGCTAATCAGCCCCAGCATTTT. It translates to CASSPNPGQANQPQHF.

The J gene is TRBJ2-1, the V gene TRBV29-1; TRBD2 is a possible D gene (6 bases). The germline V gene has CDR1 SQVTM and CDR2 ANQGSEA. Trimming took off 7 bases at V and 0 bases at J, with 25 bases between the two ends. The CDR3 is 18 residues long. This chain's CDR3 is CSALLFSGPSTSYNEQFF. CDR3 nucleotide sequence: TGCAGCGCCCTGCTGTTTAGCGGACCCTCGACCTCCTACAATGAGCAGTTCTTC.

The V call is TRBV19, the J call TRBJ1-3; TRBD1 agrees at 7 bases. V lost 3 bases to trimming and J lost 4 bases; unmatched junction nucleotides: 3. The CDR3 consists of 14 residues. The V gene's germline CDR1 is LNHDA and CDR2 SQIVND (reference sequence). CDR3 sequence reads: CASSIQGDGNTIYF. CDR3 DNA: TGTGCCAGTAGTATTCAGGGGGACGGAAACACCATATATTTT.

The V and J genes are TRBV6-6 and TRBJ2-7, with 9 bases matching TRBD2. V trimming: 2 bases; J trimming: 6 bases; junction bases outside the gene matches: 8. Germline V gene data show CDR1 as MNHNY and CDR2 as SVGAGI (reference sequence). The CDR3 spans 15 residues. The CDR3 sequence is CASSYRAGGPAEQYF. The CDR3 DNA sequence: TGTGCCAGCAGTTACAGGGCGGGAGGGCCCGCCGAGCAGTACTTC.

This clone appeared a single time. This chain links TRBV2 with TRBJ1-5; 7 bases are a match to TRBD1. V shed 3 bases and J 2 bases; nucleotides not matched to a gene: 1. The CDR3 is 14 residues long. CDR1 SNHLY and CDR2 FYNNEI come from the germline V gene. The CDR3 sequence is CASSEGTGNQPQHF. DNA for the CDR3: TGTGCCAGCAGTGAGGGGACAGGCAATCAGCCCCAGCATTTT.

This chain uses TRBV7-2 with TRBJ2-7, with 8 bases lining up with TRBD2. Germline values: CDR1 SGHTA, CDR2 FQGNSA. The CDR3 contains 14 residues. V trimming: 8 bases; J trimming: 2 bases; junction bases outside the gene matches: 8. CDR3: CASAPVGGAYEQYF. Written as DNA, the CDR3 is TGTGCCAGCGCGCCGGTCGGGGGGGCCTACGAGCAGTACTTC.

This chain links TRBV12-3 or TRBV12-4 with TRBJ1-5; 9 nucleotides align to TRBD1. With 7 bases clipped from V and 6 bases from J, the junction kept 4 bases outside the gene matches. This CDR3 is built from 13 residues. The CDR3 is CASKQGAGQPQHF. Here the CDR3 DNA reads TGTGCCAGCAAACAGGGGGCGGGTCAGCCCCAGCATTTT.

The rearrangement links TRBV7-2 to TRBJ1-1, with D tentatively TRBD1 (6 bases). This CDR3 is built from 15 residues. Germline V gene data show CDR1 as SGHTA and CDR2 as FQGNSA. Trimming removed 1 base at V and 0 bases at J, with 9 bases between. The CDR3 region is CASSLGGQLNTEAFF. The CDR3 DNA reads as TGTGCCAGCAGCTTAGGGGGGCAGTTGAACACTGAAGCTTTCTTT.

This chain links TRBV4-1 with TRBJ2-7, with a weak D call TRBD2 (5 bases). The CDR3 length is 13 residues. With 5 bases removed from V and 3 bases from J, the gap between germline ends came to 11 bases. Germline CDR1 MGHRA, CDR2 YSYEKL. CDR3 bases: TGCGCCAGCAGCGGGGAGTGGATCTACGAGCAGTACTTC. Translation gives CASSGEWIYEQYF.

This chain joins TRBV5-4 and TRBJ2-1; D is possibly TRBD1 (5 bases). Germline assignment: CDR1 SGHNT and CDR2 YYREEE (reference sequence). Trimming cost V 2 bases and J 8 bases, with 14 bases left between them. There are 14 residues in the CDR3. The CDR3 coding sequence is TGTGCCAGCAGCTTTCGAACAGGCGGAGATGAGCAGTTCTTC. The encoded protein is CASSFRTGGDEQFF.

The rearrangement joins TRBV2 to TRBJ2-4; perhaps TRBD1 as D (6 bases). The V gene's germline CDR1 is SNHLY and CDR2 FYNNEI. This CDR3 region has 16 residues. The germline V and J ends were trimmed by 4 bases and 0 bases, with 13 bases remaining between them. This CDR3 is CASSADRPIAKNIQYF. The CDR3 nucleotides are TGTGCCAGCAGTGCGGACAGACCTATAGCCAAAAACATTCAGTACTTC.

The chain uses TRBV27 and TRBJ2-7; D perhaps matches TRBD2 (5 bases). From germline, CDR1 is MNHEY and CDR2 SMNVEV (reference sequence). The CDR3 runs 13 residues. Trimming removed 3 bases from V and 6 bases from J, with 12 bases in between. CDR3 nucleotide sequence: TGTGCCAGCAGTTTTTCGGGGAGAGGCGAGCAGTACTTC. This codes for CASSFSGRGEQYF.

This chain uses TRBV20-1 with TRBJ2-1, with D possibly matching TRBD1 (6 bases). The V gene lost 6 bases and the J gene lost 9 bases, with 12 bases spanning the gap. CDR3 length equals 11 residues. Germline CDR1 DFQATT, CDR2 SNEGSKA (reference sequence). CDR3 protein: CSARQVPEQFF. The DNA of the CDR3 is TGCAGTGCCAGACAGGTCCCTGAGCAGTTCTTC.

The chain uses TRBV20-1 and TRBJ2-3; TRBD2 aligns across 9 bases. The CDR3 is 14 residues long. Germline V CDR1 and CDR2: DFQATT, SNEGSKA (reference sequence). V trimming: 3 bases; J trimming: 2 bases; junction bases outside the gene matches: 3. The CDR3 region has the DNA TGCAGTGCTAGTACTAGCGGGTACACAGATACGCAGTATTTT. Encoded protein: CSASTSGYTDTQYF.

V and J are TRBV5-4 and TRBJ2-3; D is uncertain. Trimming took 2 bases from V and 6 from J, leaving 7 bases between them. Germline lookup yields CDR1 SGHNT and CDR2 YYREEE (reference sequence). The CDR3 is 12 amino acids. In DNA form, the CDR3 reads TGTGCCAGCAGCTTCGGGTTTGATACGCAGTATTTT. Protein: CASSFGFDTQYF.

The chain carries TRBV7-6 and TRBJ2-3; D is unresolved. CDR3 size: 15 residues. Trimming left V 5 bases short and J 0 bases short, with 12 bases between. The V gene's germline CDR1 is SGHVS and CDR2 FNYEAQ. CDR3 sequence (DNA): TGTGCCAGCAGCCCTGCCCAACTTAGCACAGATACGCAGTATTTT. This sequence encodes CASSPAQLSTDTQYF. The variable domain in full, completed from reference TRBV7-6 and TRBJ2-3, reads GAGVSQSPRYKVTKRGQDVALRCDPISGHVSLYWYRQALGQGPEFLTYFNYEAQQDKSGLPNDRFSAERPEGSISTLTIQRTEQRDSAMYRCASSPAQLSTDTQYFGPGTRLTVL.

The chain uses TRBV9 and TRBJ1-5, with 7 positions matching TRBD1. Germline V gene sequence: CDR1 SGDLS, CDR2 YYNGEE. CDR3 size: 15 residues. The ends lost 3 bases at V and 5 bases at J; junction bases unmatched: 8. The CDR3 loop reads CASSASGGYDQPQHF. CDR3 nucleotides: TGTGCCAGCAGCGCCTCAGGGGGTTACGATCAGCCCCAGCATTTT.